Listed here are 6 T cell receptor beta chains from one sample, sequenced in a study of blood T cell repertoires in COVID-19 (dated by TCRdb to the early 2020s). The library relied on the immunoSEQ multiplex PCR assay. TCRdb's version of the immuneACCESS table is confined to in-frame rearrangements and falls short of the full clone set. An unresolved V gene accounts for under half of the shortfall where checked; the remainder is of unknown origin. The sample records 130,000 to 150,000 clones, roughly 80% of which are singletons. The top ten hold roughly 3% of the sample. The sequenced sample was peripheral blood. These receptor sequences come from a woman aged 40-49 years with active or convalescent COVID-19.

The CDR3 DNA reads TGTGCCAGCAGTTCCTCGGAGGGGCTCAATGAGCAGTTCTTC. As protein: CASSSSEGLNEQFF. The chain uses TRBV27 and TRBJ2-1; possibly TRBD2 for D (6 bases). Germline V gene lookup returns CDR1 MNHEY and CDR2 SMNVEV (reference sequence). V lost 4 bases and J 6 bases, leaving 13 bases between the germline ends. The CDR3 extends over 14 amino acids.

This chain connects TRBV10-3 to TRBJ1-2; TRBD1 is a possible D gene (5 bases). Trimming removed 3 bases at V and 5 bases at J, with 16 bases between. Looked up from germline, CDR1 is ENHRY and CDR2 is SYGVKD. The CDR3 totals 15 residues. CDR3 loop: CAISDIMTAPYGYTF. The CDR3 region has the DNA TGTGCCATCAGTGATATTATGACAGCCCCTTATGGCTACACCTTC.

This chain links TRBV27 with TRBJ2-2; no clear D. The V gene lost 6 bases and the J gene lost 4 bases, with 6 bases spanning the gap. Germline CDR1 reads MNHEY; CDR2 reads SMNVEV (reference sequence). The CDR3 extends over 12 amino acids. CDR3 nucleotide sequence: TGTGCCAGCAGCAGGCCCACCGGGGAGCTGTTTTTT. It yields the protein CASSRPTGELFF.

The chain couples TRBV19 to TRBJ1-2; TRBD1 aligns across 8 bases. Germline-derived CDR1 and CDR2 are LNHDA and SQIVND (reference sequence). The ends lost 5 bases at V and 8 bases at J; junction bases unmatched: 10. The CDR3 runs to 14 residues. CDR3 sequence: CASSLPAGGQGYTF. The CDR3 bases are TGTGCCAGTAGTCTACCCGCAGGGGGCCAAGGCTACACCTTC.

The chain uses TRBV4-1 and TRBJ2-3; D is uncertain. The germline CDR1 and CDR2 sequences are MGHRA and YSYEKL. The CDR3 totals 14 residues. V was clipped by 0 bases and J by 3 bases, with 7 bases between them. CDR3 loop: CASSQDGRTDTQYF. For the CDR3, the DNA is TGCGCCAGCAGCCAAGATGGGCGTACAGATACGCAGTATTTT.

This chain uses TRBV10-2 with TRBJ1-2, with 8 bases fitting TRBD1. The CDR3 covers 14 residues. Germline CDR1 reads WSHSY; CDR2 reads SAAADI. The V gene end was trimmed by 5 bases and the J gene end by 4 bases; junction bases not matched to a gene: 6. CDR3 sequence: CASSPGTGRYGYTF. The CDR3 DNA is TGCGCCAGCAGTCCCGGGACAGGCCGCTATGGCTACACCTTC.